This T cell receptor beta chain was sequenced in a study of blood T cell repertoires in COVID-19. Study-wide context: Samples taken during acute and convalescent COVID-19 were collected in the United States, Italy and Spain. T cells, B-cell-depleted T cells, or PBMCs provided the cDNA or gDNA that served as material.

The V gene end was trimmed by 5 bases and the J gene end by 9 bases; junction bases not matched to a gene: 14. CDR1 and CDR2 from the germline V gene are MNHEY and SVGAGI. The CDR3 is 15 residues long. As handled by the study authors: Reference gene primer amplification in the assay estimated nucleated cell counts. The assay was immunoSEQ multiplex PCR, and TCRdb's table has in-frame clones only and misses some. The D gene and trimming were derived from the DNA, and the V and J assignments and clone size from that table. This sample has 35,000 to 40,000 clones; roughly 90% occur once, and the top ten carry around 36%. This clone was detected a few times.

The chain uses TRBV6-5 and TRBJ1-1; 8 bases fit TRBD1. The sequencing sample was made of peripheral blood. The receptor comes from a man in his 70s with active COVID-19. CDR3 amino acids: CASSNRDRSIPKAFF. The CDR3 DNA reads TGTGCCAGCAGTAACCGGGACAGGTCTATCCCGAAAGCTTTCTTT.